This paragraph covers one T cell receptor (beta chain) sequence. Produced via immunoSEQ multiplex PCR; TCRdb's table is partial and in-frame only. This sample has under 150,000 clones, with roughly nine tenths found just once. This record comes from a study of cytomegalovirus exposure and HLA in healthy donors. The CDR3 length is 16 residues. Trimming at V came to 3 bases and at J to 0 bases, leaving 7 bases not matched to a gene. From germline, CDR1 is LGHNA and CDR2 YSLEER. The source material was PBMCs. The TCR comes from a man aged 18 to 35 in good health and CMV-seronegative. The V call is TRBV4-3, the J call TRBJ1-1, with TRBD1 matching over 7 bases. The CDR3 region has the DNA TGCGCCAGCAGCCAGGGGGGACAGTTCATGAACACTGAAGCTTTCTTT. Its protein product is CASSQGGQFMNTEAFF.